Sequencing of this T cell receptor (beta chain) was carried out in a study of T cell responses to AZD1222 COVID-19 vaccine. Some clones are missing from TCRdb's copy, which holds only in-frame ones; the method was immunoSEQ multiplex PCR. The top ten hold around 1.9% of the sample, which has some 190,000 clones, roughly 91% seen once. Worth noting for this clone: Its target is not known.

Points from the study as a whole: Repertoires in all cases were sampled only once the peak T cell response had passed.

CDR1 is GTSNPN and CDR2 is SVGIG in the germline V gene (reference sequence). The CDR3 loop spans 12 amino acids. Trimming removed 1 base at V and 3 bases at J, with 6 bases between. The material was peripheral blood, obtained 28 days after the second AZD1222 dose. The chain joins TRBV30 to TRBJ1-1; unclear D gene. This TCR was sampled from an adult who received the AZD1222 COVID-19 vaccine. Here the CDR3 reads CAWSDGYTEAFF. CDR3 DNA sequence: TGTGCCTGGAGTGATGGTTACACTGAAGCTTTCTTT.